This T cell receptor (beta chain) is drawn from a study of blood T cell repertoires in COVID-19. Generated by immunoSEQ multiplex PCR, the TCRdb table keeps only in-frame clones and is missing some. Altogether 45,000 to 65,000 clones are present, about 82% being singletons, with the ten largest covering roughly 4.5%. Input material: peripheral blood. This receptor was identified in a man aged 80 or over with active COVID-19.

The CDR3 region is CASSFTATGGRDTGELFF. The CDR3 DNA follows: TGTGCCAGCAGCTTCACCGCCACAGGGGGCAGGGACACCGGGGAGCTGTTTTTT. The J gene is TRBJ2-2, the V gene TRBV5-5; TRBD1 aligns across 9 bases. The germline CDR1 and CDR2 sequences are SGHKS and YYEKEE (reference sequence). With 2 bases clipped from V and 3 bases from J, the junction kept 11 bases outside the gene matches. This CDR3 has 18 residues.